This T cell receptor (beta chain) was identified during a study of T cells in Graves' hyperthyroidism and ophthalmopathy. This CDR3 comprises 13 residues. V dropped 7 bases and J dropped 4; count of bases not matched to a gene: 6. RNA transcripts gave rise to amplified TCR beta CDR3 regions. Carried out on the TCR CDR3, a first-round RT-PCR used the HTBI primer set. TCRdb redid the calling of the multiplex PCR reads with MiXCR, one entry per CDR3 protein. The table includes around 380,000 distinct CDR3 sequences, roughly 13% detected once. Study observations and caveats: Blood also held most thyroid clonotypes expanded beyond 0.001.

This clonotype was seen many times. Its specificity is unknown. Fresh peripheral blood, under 13 ml, was the source of the PBMCs. This clonotype was sampled from a man aged 25-40 years with Graves' hyperthyroidism that later progressed to Graves' ophthalmopathy. This chain connects TRBV12-3 or TRBV12-4 to TRBJ2-5; 7 bases line up with TRBD2. The sample was blood. The CDR3: CASNYWEGETQYF. For the CDR3, the DNA is TGTGCCAGCAACTACTGGGAGGGAGAGACCCAGTACTTC.